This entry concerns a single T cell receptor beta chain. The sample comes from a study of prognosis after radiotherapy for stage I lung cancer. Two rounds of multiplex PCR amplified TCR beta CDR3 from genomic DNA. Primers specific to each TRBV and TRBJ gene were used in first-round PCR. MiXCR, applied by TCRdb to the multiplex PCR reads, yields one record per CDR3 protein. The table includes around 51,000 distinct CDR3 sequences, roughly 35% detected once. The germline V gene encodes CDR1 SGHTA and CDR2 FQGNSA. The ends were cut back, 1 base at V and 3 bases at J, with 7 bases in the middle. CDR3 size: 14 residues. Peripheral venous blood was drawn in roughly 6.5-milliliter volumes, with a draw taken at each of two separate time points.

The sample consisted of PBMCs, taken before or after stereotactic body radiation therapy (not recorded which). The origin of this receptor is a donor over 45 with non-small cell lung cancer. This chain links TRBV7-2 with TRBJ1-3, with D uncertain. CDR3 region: CASSLESYGNTIYF. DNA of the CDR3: TGTGCCAGCAGCTTAGAAAGCTATGGAAACACCATATATTTT.